Listed here are 31 T cell receptor beta chains from one sample, sequenced in a study of PD-1 blockade in classical Hodgkin lymphoma. Only in-frame clones appear in the TCRdb table, and some are missing; sequencing was by immunoSEQ multiplex PCR. The sample includes over 80,000 clones, over 75% seen only once; the top ten take roughly 9.4%. Time point reported: cycle 4 day 1 (C4D1), after five to seven weeks of nivolumab. There was relapse after autologous stem cell transplantation in every patient, and there was variation in brentuximab vedotin exposure. Specimen: peripheral blood mononuclear cells (PBMCs), collected before the fourth cycle of nivolumab. These receptors came from a human donor with classical Hodgkin lymphoma.

This clone was seen just once. This chain connects TRBV6-6 to TRBJ2-1; 9 nucleotides agree with TRBD2. The J segment lost 3 bases and the V segment lost 5 bases, leaving 8 bases of the junction unmatched. The CDR3 has 16 residues. Germline CDR1 is MNHNY and CDR2 is SVGAGI (reference sequence). The CDR3 here is CASSNSGRPHYNEQFF. For the CDR3, the DNA is TGTGCCAGCAGTAACAGCGGGAGGCCTCACTACAATGAGCAGTTCTTC.

The gene calls are TRBV10-3 and TRBJ2-7; 9 nucleotides line up with TRBD1. The germline V gene encodes CDR1 ENHRY and CDR2 SYGVKD. The CDR3 totals 14 residues. V dropped 3 bases and J dropped 5; count of bases not matched to a gene: 5. DNA of the CDR3: TGTGCCATCAGTGACAGGGGACAGGGTAACGAGCAGTACTTC. Its protein is CAISDRGQGNEQYF.

This chain links TRBV2 with TRBJ1-1; D not resolved. Trimming shortened V by 4 bases and J by 0 bases, and 6 bases separated the two germline ends. The CDR3 contains 13 residues. The V gene's germline CDR1 is SNHLY and CDR2 FYNNEI. The CDR3 is CASSGHMNTEAFF. The CDR3, as DNA: TGTGCCAGCAGTGGTCACATGAACACTGAAGCTTTCTTT.

The rearrangement joins TRBV10-3 to TRBJ1-2; tentative D call: TRBD1 (6 bases). The V gene lost 10 bases and the J gene lost 9 bases, with 24 bases spanning the gap. The CDR3 is 14 residues long. From germline, CDR1 is ENHRY and CDR2 SYGVKD. The CDR3, as DNA: TGTGCCAGCAACCGAGGACAGTCCCCCGGGAGCTACACCTTC. Protein product: CASNRGQSPGSYTF.

The chain uses TRBV27 and TRBJ1-5; no firm D call. With 0 bases removed from V and 7 bases from J, the gap between germline ends came to 13 bases. Germline V gives CDR1 MNHEY, CDR2 SMNVEV (reference sequence). This CDR3 has 15 amino acids. This CDR3 reads CASSLSIGFGQPQHF. The CDR3 DNA is TGTGCCAGCAGTTTATCGATCGGTTTCGGGCAGCCCCAGCATTTT.

CDR3 sequence reads: CASSRDRDSYEQYF. DNA of the CDR3: TGTGCCAGCAGCCGGGACCGCGACTCCTACGAGCAGTACTTC. J is TRBJ2-7 and V is TRBV6-5; the D call may be TRBD1 or TRBD2 (5 bases each). Trimming removed 6 bases from V and 0 bases from J, with 12 bases in between. CDR1 and CDR2 (germline): MNHEY, SVGAGI. The CDR3 spans 14 residues.

To note about this clone: Germline is not matched at one junction end, which may reflect a read error. The V and J genes are TRBV10-3 and TRBJ1-6, with 9 positions matching TRBD1. CDR3 length: 14 amino acids. CDR1 and CDR2 (germline): ENHRY, SYGVKD. In DNA, the CDR3 is TGTGCCAGCAGTAGGGACAGGGTGGGGTCACCCCTCCACTTT. Amino acid sequence: CASSRDRVGSPLHF.

This clone was seen a single time. The rearrangement links TRBV7-2 to TRBJ1-4; D is ambiguous. Trimming stripped 3 bases from V and 3 bases from J, with 8 bases between. This CDR3 spans 14 amino acids. Germline V gene sequence: CDR1 SGHTA, CDR2 FQGNSA. The CDR3, as DNA: TGTGCCAGCAGCTTTGAAGGATCTAATGAAAAACTGTTTTTT. It codes for CASSFEGSNEKLFF. Using reference TRBV7-2 and TRBJ1-4 for the parts outside the CDR3, the full variable domain is GAGVSQSPSNKVTEKGKDVELRCDPISGHTALYWYRQSLGQGLEFLIYFQGNSAPDKSGLPSDRFSAERTGGSVSTLTIQRTQQEDSAVYLCASSFEGSNEKLFFGSGTQLSVL.

This clone occurred once. The CDR3 spells CASSPGGGQGNEQYF. Here the CDR3 DNA reads TGTGCCAGCTCACCGGGAGGGGGACAGGGAAACGAGCAGTACTTC. The V call is TRBV18, the J call TRBJ2-7; 9 bases agree with TRBD1. J gave up 5 bases and V 3 bases, and 8 bases lay outside the gene matches. The CDR3 is made up of 15 amino acids. Germline CDR1 is KGHSH and CDR2 is LQKENI.

The chain links TRBV28 to TRBJ2-2; TRBD2 matches 16 bases. Germline CDR1 reads MDHEN; CDR2 reads SYDVKM. The CDR3 has 20 residues. V dropped 4 bases and J dropped 1; count of bases not matched to a gene: 9. CDR3 protein: CASSSPAGTSGRENTGELFF. CDR3 sequence (DNA): TGTGCCAGCAGTTCACCCGCTGGGACTAGCGGGAGGGAGAACACCGGGGAGCTGTTTTTT.

The chain uses TRBV6-5 and TRBJ2-1, with 9 nucleotides matching TRBD2. The germline CDR1 and CDR2 sequences are MNHEY and SVGAGI. This CDR3 contains 15 residues. J gave up 11 bases and V 5 bases, and 13 bases lay outside the gene matches. The CDR3 nucleotides read TGTGCCAGCAGTGCTCGAAGCGGGGGGCGCGGCAAGCAGTTCTTC. Protein sequence: CASSARSGGRGKQFF.

As to this clone: The junction shows a germline mismatch at one end, possibly a read error. The chain employs TRBV7-9 and TRBJ2-1; D gene unclear. Germline loops: CDR1 SEHNR, CDR2 FQNEAQ (reference sequence). This CDR3 is 15 amino acids long. The CDR3 nucleotides are TGTGCCAGCAGCTTAGCGGCACGGTCCTACAATGAGCAATTCTTC. Amino acids: CASSLAARSYNEQFF.

CDR3 protein: CASSYSSSNYGYTF. CDR3 nucleotides: TGTGCCAGCAGTTACTCTTCCTCTAACTATGGCTACACCTTC. This chain links TRBV6-5 with TRBJ1-2; D remains ambiguous. Per the germline V gene, CDR1 is MNHEY and CDR2 is SVGAGI. The V end was cut by 0 bases, the J end by 0 bases, with 5 bases between. This CDR3 spans 14 amino acids.

This clone came up a few times. The chain uses TRBV2 and TRBJ1-5, with 10 positions matching TRBD1. The V gene end was trimmed by 6 bases and the J gene end by 4 bases; junction bases not matched to a gene: 6. Per germline, CDR1 SNHLY and CDR2 FYNNEI. This CDR3 is 15 amino acids long. The CDR3 is CASSERTGGNQPQHF. CDR3 coding DNA: TGTGCCAGCAGCGAACGGACAGGGGGAAATCAGCCCCAGCATTTT.

The chain carries TRBV6-6 and TRBJ1-1, with D hard to call. Germline V CDR1 and CDR2: MNHNY, SVGAGI (reference sequence). The V and J ends lost 2 bases and 5 bases respectively, with 6 bases between them. The length of the CDR3 is 12 residues. The CDR3 nucleotides are TGTGCCAGCAGTTACATAGGGACTGAAGCTTTCTTT. Translated: CASSYIGTEAFF.

This clone was observed a handful of times. The chain recombines TRBV6-5 with TRBJ2-2; D remains ambiguous. V was pared by 2 bases and J by 6 bases, with 13 bases between. Germline-derived CDR1 and CDR2 are MNHEY and SVGAGI. The CDR3 covers 15 residues. The DNA of the CDR3 is TGTGCCAGCAGTTACACCCCTGGTTCGGCCGGGGAGCTGTTTTTT. As protein: CASSYTPGSAGELFF.

The chain combines TRBV2 with TRBJ2-3, with a possible D match to TRBD2 (5 bases). V gave up 4 bases and J gave up 4 bases, with 6 bases separating them. CDR3 size: 12 residues. Germline V gene lookup returns CDR1 SNHLY and CDR2 FYNNEI. CDR3 in DNA: TGTGCCAGCAGTGCGGAGGCAGATACGCAGTATTTT. Translated: CASSAEADTQYF.

The chain carries TRBV7-2 and TRBJ2-1; tentatively, D is TRBD1 or TRBD2 (6 bases each). Trimming took off 2 bases at V and 6 bases at J, with 8 bases between the two ends. Germline CDR1 SGHTA, CDR2 FQGNSA. The CDR3 loop spans 13 amino acids. CDR3 protein: CASSLRGVNEQFF. The CDR3 coding sequence is TGTGCCAGCAGCTTAAGGGGGGTCAATGAGCAGTTCTTC.

The V gene is TRBV5-1, the J gene TRBJ2-1, with TRBD1 matching 11 bases. In germline, CDR1 is SGHRS, CDR2 YFSETQ. The V and J ends lost 4 bases and 4 bases, in that order; junction bases with no gene match: 4. CDR3 length equals 15 residues. The CDR3 DNA sequence: TGCGCCAGCAGCCCGGACAGGGGGCTTTACAATGAGCAGTTCTTC. It codes for CASSPDRGLYNEQFF. Full variable domain (missing parts from reference TRBV5-1 and TRBJ2-1): KAGVTQTPRYLIKTRGQQVTLSCSPISGHRSVSWYQQTPGQGLQFLFEYFSETQRNKGNFPGRFSGRQFSNSRSEMNVSTLELGDSALYLCASSPDRGLYNEQFFGPGTRLTVL.

In its sample, this clone was seen once. This chain uses TRBV27 with TRBJ2-7; D gene uncertain. The CDR3 contains 15 residues. Trimming took off 2 bases at V and 0 bases at J, with 11 bases between the two ends. Germline loops: CDR1 MNHEY, CDR2 SMNVEV (reference sequence). CDR3 protein: CASSLGQRSSYEQYF. For the CDR3, the DNA is TGTGCCAGCAGTTTAGGGCAGAGAAGCTCCTACGAGCAGTACTTC.

This chain connects TRBV18 to TRBJ2-3; 8 bases are shared with TRBD1. There are 15 residues in the CDR3. Trimming at V came to 3 bases and at J to 0 bases, leaving 2 bases not matched to a gene. Germline lookup yields CDR1 KGHSH and CDR2 LQKENI. CDR3 amino acids: CASSPQGASTDTQYF. The CDR3 DNA reads as TGTGCCAGCTCACCTCAGGGGGCTAGCACAGATACGCAGTATTTT.

The J gene is TRBJ2-3, the V gene TRBV7-7; the match to TRBD2 covers 12 bases. The CDR3 contains 16 residues. The J segment lost 2 bases and the V segment lost 1 base, leaving 1 base of the junction unmatched. The germline CDR1 and CDR2 sequences are SSHAT and FNYEAQ (reference sequence). The CDR3 sequence: CASSLGTSGTTDTQYF. CDR3 coding DNA: TGTGCCAGCAGCTTAGGGACTAGCGGGACCACAGATACGCAGTATTTT. The whole variable domain, filled in from reference TRBV7-7 and TRBJ2-3, reads GAGVSQSPRYKVTKRGQDVTLRCDPISSHATLYWYQQALGQGPEFLTYFNYEAQPDKSGLPSDRFSAERPEGSISTLTIQRTEQRDSAMYRCASSLGTSGTTDTQYFGPGTRLTVL.

This clone was seen only a few times. The V call is TRBV7-7, the J call TRBJ2-3; 10 nucleotides align to TRBD1. The CDR3 is 16 residues long. CDR1 and CDR2 from the germline V gene are SSHAT and FNYEAQ (reference sequence). V trimming: 1 base; J trimming: 4 bases; junction bases outside the gene matches: 5. The CDR3 reads CASSLGGDRGSDTQYF. As DNA, the CDR3 is TGTGCCAGCAGCTTAGGTGGGGACAGGGGCTCAGATACGCAGTATTTT.

To note about this clone: This specimen includes other DNA sequences encoding the same CDR3. The gene calls are TRBV5-1 and TRBJ1-3, with 7 bases fitting TRBD1. The germline V gene encodes CDR1 SGHRS and CDR2 YFSETQ. This CDR3 contains 13 residues. The V gene end was trimmed by 0 bases and the J gene end by 7 bases; junction bases not matched to a gene: 1. CDR3 DNA: TGCGCCAGCAGCTTGGACAGGGGTAACACCATATATTTT. Translation: CASSLDRGNTIYF.

This clone has just one count. The rearrangement uses TRBV5-5 and TRBJ2-7; 8 positions match TRBD2. Trimming cost V 1 base and J 0 bases; bases outside gene matches: 3. Germline loops: CDR1 SGHKS, CDR2 YYEKEE (reference sequence). This CDR3 region has 15 residues. The CDR3 nucleotides are TGTGCCAGCAGCTTGCGGGGGGGACCCTCCTACGAGCAGTACTTC. Translating it yields CASSLRGGPSYEQYF.

This rearrangement joins TRBV19 to TRBJ2-5; D is uncertain. V was clipped by 0 bases and J by 5 bases, with 4 bases between them. Per the germline V gene, CDR1 is LNHDA and CDR2 is SQIVND (reference sequence). CDR3 length equals 12 residues. CDR3 sequence reads: CASSIDVETQYF. DNA of the CDR3: TGTGCCAGTAGTATAGATGTGGAGACCCAGTACTTC.

This clone was detected once. The gene calls are TRBV10-3 and TRBJ2-3; D gene unclear. V lost 7 bases to trimming and J lost 1 base, with 12 bases between them. CDR3 length equals 14 residues. The germline V gene encodes CDR1 ENHRY and CDR2 SYGVKD. This chain's CDR3 is CAITDDVGTDTQYF. Written as DNA, the CDR3 is TGTGCCATCACTGACGATGTGGGCACAGATACGCAGTATTTT.

The chain is built from TRBV28 and TRBJ1-4; D not resolved. The CDR3 is 15 amino acids. V dropped 6 bases and J dropped 8 bases, with 19 bases sitting between them. In germline, CDR1 is MDHEN, CDR2 SYDVKM. CDR3 residues: CASRGLQLSREKLFF. CDR3 coding DNA: TGTGCCAGCAGAGGGCTGCAGTTGAGCCGCGAAAAACTGTTTTTT.

The V gene is TRBV6-1, the J gene TRBJ1-5; no clear D gene. V was clipped by 7 bases and J by 5 bases, with 15 bases between them. The CDR3 has 14 residues. CDR1 is MNHNS, CDR2 SASEGT, per germline. The CDR3 DNA sequence: TGTGCCAGCACCCTACGACAACTGGATCAGCCCCAGCATTTT. It encodes CASTLRQLDQPQHF.

The chain is built from TRBV19 and TRBJ2-2; 7 bases align to TRBD1. The CDR3 loop spans 14 amino acids. CDR1 and CDR2 (germline): LNHDA, SQIVND (reference sequence). The ends lost 9 bases at V and 2 bases at J; junction bases unmatched: 6. CDR3 in amino acids: CASAGTVNTGELFF. The CDR3 DNA reads TGTGCCAGCGCAGGGACAGTCAACACCGGGGAGCTGTTTTTT.

This clone was detected once. Here the CDR3 DNA reads TGTGCCAGCAGCGCTCACCGGGGACAGGCTGAGGAGACCCAGTACTTC. This codes for CASSAHRGQAEETQYF. The V call is TRBV25-1, the J call TRBJ2-5; 8 bases are a match to TRBD1. The CDR3 has 16 residues. In germline, CDR1 is MGHDK, CDR2 SYGVNS. V shed 6 bases and J 5 bases; nucleotides not matched to a gene: 14.